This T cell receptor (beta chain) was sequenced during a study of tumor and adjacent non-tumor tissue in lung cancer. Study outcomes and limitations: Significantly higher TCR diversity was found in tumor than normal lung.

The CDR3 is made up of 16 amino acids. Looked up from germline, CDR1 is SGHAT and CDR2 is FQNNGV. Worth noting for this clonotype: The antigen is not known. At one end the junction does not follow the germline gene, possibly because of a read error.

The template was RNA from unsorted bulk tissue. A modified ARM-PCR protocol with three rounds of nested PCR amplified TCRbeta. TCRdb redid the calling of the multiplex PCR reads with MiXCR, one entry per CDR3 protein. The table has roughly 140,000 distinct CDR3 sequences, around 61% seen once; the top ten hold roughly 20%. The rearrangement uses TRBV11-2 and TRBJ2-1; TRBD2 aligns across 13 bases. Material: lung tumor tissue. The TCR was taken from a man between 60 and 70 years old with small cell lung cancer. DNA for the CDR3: TGTGCTAGCAGCTTAACTAGCGGGAGGGCCCATAATGAGCAGTTCTTC. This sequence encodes CASSLTSGRAHNEQFF.